This T cell receptor (beta chain) was profiled in a study of molecular identifiers for immune sequencing clone quantification. MiXCR was run by TCRdb on the PCR reads, yielding one entry per CDR3 protein. The sample carries approximately 90,000 distinct CDR3 sequences, around 20% recorded once. This CDR3 spans 14 amino acids. On this clonotype itself: This may stem from a read error, because a much larger clone lies one nucleotide away.

The chain carries TRBV12-3 or TRBV12-4 and TRBJ1-2; no clear D gene. Sequenced sample: naive CD8+ T cells from blood, with Jurkat cell RNA spiked in. Subset reported: FACS-sorted CD8+CD4-CCR7+CD45RA+ naive T cells. The receptor's source is a human donor in good health. Some libraries in this study had Jurkat cell RNA spiked in. The CDR3 reads CASSLEPANYDYTF. CDR3 nucleotide sequence: TGTGCCAGCAGTTTGGAGCCCGCTAACTATGACTACACCTTC.